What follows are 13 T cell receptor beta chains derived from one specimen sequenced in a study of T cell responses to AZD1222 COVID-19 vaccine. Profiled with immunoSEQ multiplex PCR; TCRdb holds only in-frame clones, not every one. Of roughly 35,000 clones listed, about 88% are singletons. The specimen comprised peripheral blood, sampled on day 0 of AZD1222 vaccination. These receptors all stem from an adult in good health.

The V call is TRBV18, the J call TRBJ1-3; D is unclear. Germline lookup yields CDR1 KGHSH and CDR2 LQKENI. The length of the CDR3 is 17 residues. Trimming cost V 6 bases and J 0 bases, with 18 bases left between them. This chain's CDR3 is CASSKVRETHSGNTIYF. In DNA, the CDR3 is TGTGCCAGCTCTAAGGTACGCGAGACACACTCTGGAAACACCATATATTTT. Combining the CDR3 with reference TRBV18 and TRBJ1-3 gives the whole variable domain NAGVMQNPRHLVRRRGQEARLRCSPMKGHSHVYWYRQLPEEGLKFMVYLQKENIIDESGMPKERFSAEFPKEGPSILRIQQVVRGDSAAYFCASSKVRETHSGNTIYFGEGSWLTVV.

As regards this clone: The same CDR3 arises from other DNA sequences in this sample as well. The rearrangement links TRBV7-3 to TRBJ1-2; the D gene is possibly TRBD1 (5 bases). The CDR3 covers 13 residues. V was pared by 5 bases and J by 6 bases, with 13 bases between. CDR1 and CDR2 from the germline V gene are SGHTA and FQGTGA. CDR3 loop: CASSRTGGDGYTF. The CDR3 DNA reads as TGTGCCAGCAGCCGAACAGGAGGCGATGGCTACACCTTC.

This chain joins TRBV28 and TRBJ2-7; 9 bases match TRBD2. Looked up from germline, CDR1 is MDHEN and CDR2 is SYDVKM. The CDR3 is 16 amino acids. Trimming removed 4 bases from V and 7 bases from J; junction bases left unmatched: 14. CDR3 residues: CASSSPGGSGSLEQYF. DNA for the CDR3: TGTGCCAGCAGTTCCCCCGGCGGTAGCGGGAGTCTTGAGCAGTACTTC.

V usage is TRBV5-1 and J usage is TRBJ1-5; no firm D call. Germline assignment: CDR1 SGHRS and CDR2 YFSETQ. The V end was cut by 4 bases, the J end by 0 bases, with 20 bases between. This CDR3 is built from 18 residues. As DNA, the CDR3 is TGCGCCAGCAGCACCGAAGATTCGACGGAGAATAGCAATCAGCCCCAGCATTTT. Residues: CASSTEDSTENSNQPQHF.

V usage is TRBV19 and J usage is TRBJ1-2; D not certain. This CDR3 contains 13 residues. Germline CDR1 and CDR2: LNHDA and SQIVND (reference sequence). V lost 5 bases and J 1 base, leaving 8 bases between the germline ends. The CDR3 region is CASSLQLNYGYTF. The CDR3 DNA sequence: TGTGCCAGTAGTCTACAGCTTAACTATGGCTACACCTTC.

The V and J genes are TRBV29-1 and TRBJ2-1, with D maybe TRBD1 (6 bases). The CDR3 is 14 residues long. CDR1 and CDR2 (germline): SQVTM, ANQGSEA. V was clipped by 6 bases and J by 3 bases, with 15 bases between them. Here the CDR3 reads CSVPDRHSYNEQFF. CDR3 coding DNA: TGCAGCGTCCCAGACAGGCACAGCTACAATGAGCAGTTCTTC.

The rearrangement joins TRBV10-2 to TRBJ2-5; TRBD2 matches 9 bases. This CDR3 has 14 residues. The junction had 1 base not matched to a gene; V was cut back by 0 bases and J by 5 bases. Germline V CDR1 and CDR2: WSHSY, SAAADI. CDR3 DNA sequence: TGCGCCAGCAGTGAGTCGAGCGGGAGGGAGACCCAGTACTTC. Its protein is CASSESSGRETQYF.

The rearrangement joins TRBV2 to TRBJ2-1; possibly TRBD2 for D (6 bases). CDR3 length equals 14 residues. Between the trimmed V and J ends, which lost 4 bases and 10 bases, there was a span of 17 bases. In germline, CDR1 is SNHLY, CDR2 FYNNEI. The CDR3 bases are TGTGCCAGCAGTGTGGACCCGGGAGCGTACGAGCAGTTCTTC. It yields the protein CASSVDPGAYEQFF.

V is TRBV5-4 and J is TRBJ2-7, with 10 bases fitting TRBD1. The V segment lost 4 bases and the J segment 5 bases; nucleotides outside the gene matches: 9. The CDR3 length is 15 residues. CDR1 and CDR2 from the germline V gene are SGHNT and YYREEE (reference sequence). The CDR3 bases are TGTGCCAGCAGCCCTTACCGGGACAGGGGCAACGAGCAGTACTTC. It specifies CASSPYRDRGNEQYF. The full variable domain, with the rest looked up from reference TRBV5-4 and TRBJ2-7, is ETGVTQSPTHLIKTRGQQVTLRCSSQSGHNTVSWYQQALGQGPQFIFQYYREEENGRGNFPPRFSGLQFPNYSSELNVNALELDDSALYLCASSPYRDRGNEQYFGPGTRLTVT.

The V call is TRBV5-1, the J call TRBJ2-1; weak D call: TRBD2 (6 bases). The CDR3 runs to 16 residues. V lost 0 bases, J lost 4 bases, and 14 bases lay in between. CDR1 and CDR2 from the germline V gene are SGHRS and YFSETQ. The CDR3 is CASSLEGRTGYNEQFF. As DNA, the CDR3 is TGCGCCAGCAGCTTGGAGGGGAGGACGGGTTACAATGAGCAGTTCTTC.

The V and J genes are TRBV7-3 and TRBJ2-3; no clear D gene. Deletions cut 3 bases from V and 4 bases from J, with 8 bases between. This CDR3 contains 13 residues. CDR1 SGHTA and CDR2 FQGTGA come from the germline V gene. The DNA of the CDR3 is TGTGCCAGCAGCTTCACCCTATCAGATACGCAGTATTTT. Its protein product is CASSFTLSDTQYF.

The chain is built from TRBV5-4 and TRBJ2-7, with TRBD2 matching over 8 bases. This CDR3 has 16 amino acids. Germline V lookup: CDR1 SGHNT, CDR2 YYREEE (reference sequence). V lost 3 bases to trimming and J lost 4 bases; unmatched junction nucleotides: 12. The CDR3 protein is CASSSSGGSGKYEQYF. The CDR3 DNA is TGTGCCAGCAGCTCCAGTGGGGGTAGCGGGAAATACGAGCAGTACTTC.

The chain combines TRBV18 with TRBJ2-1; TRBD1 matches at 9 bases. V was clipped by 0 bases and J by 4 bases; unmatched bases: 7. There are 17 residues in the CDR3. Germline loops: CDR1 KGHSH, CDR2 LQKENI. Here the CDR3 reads CASSPPSGTGRYNEQFF. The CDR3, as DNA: TGTGCCAGCTCACCACCTTCTGGGACAGGGAGGTACAATGAGCAGTTCTTC.